The next 15 T cell receptor beta chains were all read from a single sample in a study of shared clonotypes between healthy human individuals. Profiling relied on immunoSEQ multiplex PCR, and the TCRdb table lists in-frame clones only, not all of them. The profile shows roughly 1,000,000 clones, about 80% of them singletons. Input material: memory CD4+ T cells from PBMCs. Described subset: CD45RA-negative fraction. These receptors all stem from a man between 18 and 35 years old in good health. Some clones in this sample may be carry-over from other donors' samples.

This clone was seen once. V usage is TRBV19 and J usage is TRBJ2-5; 8 bases line up with TRBD1. With 4 bases clipped from V and 6 bases from J, the junction kept 7 bases outside the gene matches. CDR3 length: 14 residues. The germline V gene has CDR1 LNHDA and CDR2 SQIVND (reference sequence). CDR3 sequence (DNA): TGTGCCAGTAGTACATCTACAGGGGGGAAGACCCAGTACTTC. As protein: CASSTSTGGKTQYF.

This chain connects TRBV6-5 to TRBJ1-2; D unclear. Germline V lookup: CDR1 MNHEY, CDR2 SVGAGI. The CDR3 consists of 13 residues. Trimming took 6 bases from V and 7 from J, leaving 15 bases between them. Here the CDR3 DNA reads TGTGCCAGCAGCTCACGAGCGTTGCTTGGCTACACCTTC. Protein sequence: CASSSRALLGYTF.

The rearrangement links TRBV5-4 to TRBJ2-3; D gene unclear. This CDR3 has 13 amino acids. Germline lookup yields CDR1 SGHNT and CDR2 YYREEE (reference sequence). V was clipped by 4 bases and J by 6 bases, with 12 bases between them. DNA for the CDR3: TGTGCCAGCAGCCCCCAGGTTTCTGATACGCAGTATTTT. This encodes CASSPQVSDTQYF.

The V gene is TRBV7-2, the J gene TRBJ2-5; D perhaps matches TRBD1 (5 bases). Germline V gene lookup returns CDR1 SGHTA and CDR2 FQGNSA. The length of the CDR3 is 15 residues. V was clipped by 5 bases and J by 4 bases, with 17 bases between them. CDR3 in amino acids: CASSRGVGAIETQYF. Written as DNA, the CDR3 is TGTGCCAGCAGCCGAGGCGTAGGGGCGATAGAGACCCAGTACTTC.

This clone was observed once. This CDR3 is also generated by other DNA sequences in the sample. The chain combines TRBV2 with TRBJ2-7; a possible D gene is TRBD2 (6 bases). Germline CDR1 is SNHLY and CDR2 is FYNNEI. The CDR3 is made up of 11 amino acids. V was clipped by 7 bases and J by 2 bases, with 6 bases between them. In nucleotides, the CDR3 is TGTGCCAGCACGGGAGCCTACGAGCAGTACTTC. Translating it yields CASTGAYEQYF.

V is TRBV7-9 and J is TRBJ1-1, with 7 bases lining up with TRBD1. V lost 6 bases to trimming and J lost 5 bases; unmatched junction nucleotides: 6. Germline V gene lookup returns CDR1 SEHNR and CDR2 FQNEAQ (reference sequence). The CDR3 has 13 amino acids. Here the CDR3 DNA reads TGTGCCAGCAGGCTCTACAGGGGAACTGAAGCTTTCTTT. This sequence encodes CASRLYRGTEAFF.

The chain combines TRBV30 with TRBJ2-7; weak D call: TRBD2 (6 bases). The CDR3 extends over 12 amino acids. V was trimmed by 8 bases and J by 6 bases, leaving 17 bases between them. Looked up from germline, CDR1 is GTSNPN and CDR2 is SVGIG (reference sequence). CDR3 amino acids: CARGNSGREQYF. CDR3 DNA: TGTGCCCGAGGCAACAGCGGGCGCGAGCAGTACTTC.

The rearrangement links TRBV5-4 to TRBJ2-6, with 7 bases fitting TRBD1. Trimming at V came to 6 bases and at J to 0 bases, leaving 9 bases not matched to a gene. Germline CDR1 and CDR2: SGHNT and YYREEE (reference sequence). There are 17 residues in the CDR3. Written as DNA, the CDR3 is TGTGCCAGCACTCCGGGACAGAGATACTCTGGGGCCAACGTCCTGACTTTC. As protein: CASTPGQRYSGANVLTF.

The chain uses TRBV5-1 and TRBJ2-7; D unresolved. V was cut by 5 bases and J by 1 base, with 19 bases left in between. The CDR3 contains 16 residues. Germline V lookup: CDR1 SGHRS, CDR2 YFSETQ. For the CDR3, the DNA is TGCGCCAGCAGTCCTACCGCGCGTGGCGTATCCTACGAGCAGTACTTC. It codes for CASSPTARGVSYEQYF.

Only a few counts were recorded for this clone. At the DNA level, this CDR3 is encoded by other sequences in the same sample as well. V usage is TRBV7-9 and J usage is TRBJ1-5; D uncertain. The germline V gene has CDR1 SEHNR and CDR2 FQNEAQ (reference sequence). The CDR3 runs to 13 residues. Trimming took off 1 base at V and 4 bases at J, with 5 bases between the two ends. The CDR3 loop is CASSLGQNQPQHF. The CDR3 DNA sequence: TGTGCCAGCAGCTTAGGCCAAAATCAGCCCCAGCATTTT.

This clone showed up many times. V is TRBV12-5 and J is TRBJ1-1; TRBD1 agrees at 11 bases. Losses at the gene ends were 7 bases for V and 7 bases for J; bases not matched to a gene: 8. CDR1 is LGHNT and CDR2 is FRNRAP in the germline V gene. The CDR3 spans 14 residues. DNA of the CDR3: TGTGCTAGTGAACTGGGGACAGGGGGAGGTGAAGCTTTCTTT. Its protein product is CASELGTGGGEAFF.

In its sample, this clone was seen many times. This chain connects TRBV10-3 to TRBJ1-5, with TRBD1 identical over 7 bases. Looked up from germline, CDR1 is ENHRY and CDR2 is SYGVKD. The trim removed 6 bases at V and 3 bases at J, leaving 8 bases unmatched. The CDR3 consists of 15 residues. The CDR3 here is CAISARDSANQPQHF. CDR3 nucleotide sequence: TGTGCCATCAGCGCGAGGGACAGCGCCAATCAGCCCCAGCATTTT.

This clone was observed a few times. This chain connects TRBV6-5 to TRBJ2-7; TRBD2 agrees at 12 bases. Germline V lookup: CDR1 MNHEY, CDR2 SVGAGI. The ends lost 4 bases at V and 3 bases at J; junction bases unmatched: 4. The CDR3 covers 15 residues. For the CDR3, the DNA is TGTGCCAGCAGTTCGTCGACTAGCGGGAGCTACGAGCAGTACTTC. It specifies CASSSSTSGSYEQYF.

V is TRBV30 and J is TRBJ2-7; TRBD1 is a possible D gene (5 bases). V was cut by 2 bases and J by 5 bases, with 16 bases left in between. The CDR3 totals 14 residues. Looked up from germline, CDR1 is GTSNPN and CDR2 is SVGIG (reference sequence). The CDR3 DNA is TGTGCCTGGAGTAAACAGGTCCAATCCGACGAGCAGTACTTC. Encoded protein: CAWSKQVQSDEQYF.

V is TRBV10-3 and J is TRBJ1-1; 7 bases agree with TRBD1. There are 14 residues in the CDR3. CDR1 and CDR2 from the germline V gene are ENHRY and SYGVKD. Trimming at V came to 6 bases and at J to 4 bases, leaving 8 bases not matched to a gene. The CDR3 nucleotides are TGTGCCATCAGCAACAGGGGAGAGAGCACTGAAGCTTTCTTT. Translation: CAISNRGESTEAFF.